Below are 20 T cell receptor beta chains sequenced from a single sample in a study of CD8+ T cells in alopecia areata. Sequencing relied on a cDNA template that was reverse transcribed from extracted RNA. Using immunoSEQ multiplex PCR, the repertoire was profiled, and TCRdb retains in-frame clones only, with some absent. The data hold 120,000 or so clones, with roughly 50% observed a single time. Sequenced material: NKG2D-low CD8+ T cells sorted from blood. The receptors derive from a human donor with alopecia areata.

This sequence joins TRBV29-1 and TRBJ2-5; 13 positions agree with TRBD2. CDR3 length: 16 amino acids. After removal of 6 bases from V and 4 bases from J, the junction contained 11 bases not matched to a gene. Germline V gene sequence: CDR1 SQVTM, CDR2 ANQGSEA. The DNA for the CDR3 is TGCAGCGTGGAGGGACTAGCGGGGAGGGTCGGAGAGACCCAGTACTTC. Its translation: CSVEGLAGRVGETQYF. Supplemented by reference TRBV29-1 and TRBJ2-5, the full variable domain reads SAVISQKPSRDICQRGTSLTIQCQVDSQVTMMFWYRQQPGQSLTLIATANQGSEATYESGFVIDKFPISRPNLTFSTLTVSNMSPEDSSIYLCSVEGLAGRVGETQYFGPGTRLLVL.

The rearrangement joins TRBV30 to TRBJ1-2, with D perhaps matching TRBD1 (6 bases). This CDR3 is built from 14 residues. Between the trimmed V and J ends, which lost 2 bases and 10 bases, there was a span of 20 bases. Germline CDR1 and CDR2: GTSNPN and SVGIG (reference sequence). The CDR3 DNA reads as TGTGCCTGGAGTCCAACCGGGACACTTCTCGACTACACCTTC. Residues: CAWSPTGTLLDYTF. Using reference TRBV30 and TRBJ1-2 for the parts outside the CDR3, the full variable domain is SQTIHQWPATLVQPVGSPLSLECTVEGTSNPNLYWYRQAAGRGLQLLFYSVGIGQISSEVPQNLSASRPQDRQFILSSKKLLLSDSGFYLCAWSPTGTLLDYTFGSGTRLTVV.

The chain joins TRBV19 to TRBJ2-1; tentatively, D is TRBD2 (6 bases). The CDR3 length is 12 residues. Trimming took 4 bases from V and 9 from J, leaving 10 bases between them. Germline CDR1 is LNHDA and CDR2 is SQIVND (reference sequence). CDR3 sequence: CASSTGLGEQFF. CDR3 DNA sequence: TGTGCCAGTAGTACGGGACTGGGTGAGCAGTTCTTC.

This sequence joins TRBV4-3 and TRBJ2-1; 9 bases are shared with TRBD2. Germline V gives CDR1 LGHNA, CDR2 YSLEER. CDR3 length equals 15 residues. Trimming at V came to 1 base and at J to 8 bases, leaving 6 bases not matched to a gene. CDR3: CASSQVAGGRDEQFF. The DNA of the CDR3 is TGCGCCAGCAGCCAAGTCGCGGGAGGGCGGGATGAGCAGTTCTTC.

The J gene is TRBJ2-5, the V gene TRBV28; D is undetermined. V lost 3 bases and J 2 bases, leaving 4 bases between the germline ends. Looked up from germline, CDR1 is MDHEN and CDR2 is SYDVKM. The CDR3 sequence is 12 residues long. This CDR3 reads CASSFLQETQYF. The CDR3 nucleotides are TGTGCCAGCAGTTTTTTGCAAGAGACCCAGTACTTC.

V gene TRBV6-5 combines with J gene TRBJ2-5; 11 bases agree with TRBD2. Per the germline V gene, CDR1 is MNHEY and CDR2 is SVGAGI. The CDR3 has 16 residues. Unmatched junction bases numbered 5, after V lost 2 bases and J lost 3 bases. CDR3 in DNA: TGTGCCAGCAGTTACGATAGCGGGGGGGCTGAAGAGACCCAGTACTTC. Amino acid sequence: CASSYDSGGAEETQYF.

This rearrangement joins TRBV27 to TRBJ2-7; unclear D gene. Per the germline V gene, CDR1 is MNHEY and CDR2 is SMNVEV (reference sequence). V gave up 5 bases and J gave up 0 bases, with 14 bases separating them. This CDR3 spans 15 amino acids. The CDR3 loop is CASSLLGKSSYEQYF. For the CDR3, the DNA is TGTGCCAGCAGTCTACTGGGGAAGAGCTCCTACGAGCAGTACTTC.

The chain carries TRBV19 and TRBJ1-1, with D perhaps matching TRBD1 (5 bases). Per germline, CDR1 LNHDA and CDR2 SQIVND (reference sequence). The CDR3 contains 13 residues. Trimming removed 3 bases from V and 4 bases from J, with 9 bases in between. The CDR3: CASSIQGVTEAFF. The CDR3 DNA follows: TGTGCCAGTAGTATTCAGGGAGTCACTGAAGCTTTCTTT.

In regard to this clone: Other DNA sequences in the same sample also yield this CDR3. The chain carries TRBV27 and TRBJ2-7; D not resolved. The germline V gene has CDR1 MNHEY and CDR2 SMNVEV (reference sequence). CDR3 size: 11 residues. With 4 bases removed from V and 2 bases from J, the gap between germline ends came to 3 bases. CDR3 loop: CASSSPYEQYF. The CDR3, as DNA: TGTGCCAGCAGTTCACCCTACGAGCAGTACTTC.

J is TRBJ2-2 and V is TRBV19; D is undetermined. The germline gives CDR1 LNHDA, CDR2 SQIVND (reference sequence). Trimming took off 7 bases at V and 7 bases at J, with 13 bases between the two ends. The length of the CDR3 is 13 residues. As DNA, the CDR3 is TGTGCCAGTACCCCCGATGGCCACGGGGAGCTGTTTTTT. It codes for CASTPDGHGELFF.

This clone came up a few times. The gene calls are TRBV29-1 and TRBJ2-7, with D perhaps matching TRBD1 (7 bases). Between the trimmed V and J ends, which lost 6 bases and 4 bases, there was a span of 19 bases. This CDR3 is built from 14 residues. Germline V gives CDR1 SQVTM, CDR2 ANQGSEA. The CDR3 region is CSVNGVRGEYEQYF. The CDR3 coding sequence is TGCAGCGTAAATGGGGTCAGGGGGGAGTACGAGCAGTACTTC.

The V gene is TRBV29-1, the J gene TRBJ2-5, with 9 bases lining up with TRBD1. V was pared by 8 bases and J by 3 bases, with 13 bases of the junction left unmatched. The CDR3 has 15 residues. Germline V gene data show CDR1 as SQVTM and CDR2 as ANQGSEA. In nucleotides, the CDR3 is TGCAGCTTCGCCGGGACAGGGCCTTTGGAAGAGACCCAGTACTTC. Protein sequence: CSFAGTGPLEETQYF. The full variable domain, rest sourced from reference TRBV29-1 and TRBJ2-5, is SAVISQKPSRDICQRGTSLTIQCQVDSQVTMMFWYRQQPGQSLTLIATANQGSEATYESGFVIDKFPISRPNLTFSTLTVSNMSPEDSSIYLCSFAGTGPLEETQYFGPGTRLLVL.

This clone was observed a handful of times. The chain carries TRBV4-2 and TRBJ2-7, with D possibly matching TRBD1 (6 bases). V was cut by 0 bases and J by 3 bases, with 15 bases left in between. CDR1 and CDR2 from the germline V gene are LGHNA and YNFKEQ. The CDR3 consists of 16 residues. The DNA for the CDR3 is TGTGCCAGCAGCCAAGAGGGGGCGGGCGGTTACTACGAGCAGTACTTC. Its protein product is CASSQEGAGGYYEQYF.

The rearrangement joins TRBV29-1 to TRBJ2-1, with a tentative D call TRBD2 (7 bases). The V end lost 7 bases, the J end lost 8 bases, and 21 bases lay between the germline ends. Germline-derived CDR1 and CDR2 are SQVTM and ANQGSEA. The CDR3 consists of 14 residues. The CDR3 DNA follows: TGCAGCGGGGAGGGGAACCTACAGGGTCATGAGCAGTTCTTC. It yields the protein CSGEGNLQGHEQFF.

The gene calls are TRBV30 and TRBJ2-2; D is unresolved. This CDR3 spans 12 amino acids. Per germline, CDR1 GTSNPN and CDR2 SVGIG (reference sequence). Trimming took 2 bases from V and 2 from J, leaving 3 bases between them. The CDR3 reads CAWSLNTGELFF. The CDR3 DNA is TGTGCCTGGAGTCTCAACACCGGGGAGCTGTTTTTT.

This chain uses TRBV29-1 with TRBJ1-3; D not resolved. Germline CDR1 and CDR2: SQVTM and ANQGSEA. CDR3 length: 13 amino acids. V lost 4 bases to trimming and J lost 2 bases, with 9 bases between them. The CDR3 loop reads CSVVEPTGNTIYF. The CDR3, as DNA: TGCAGCGTTGTGGAGCCTACTGGAAACACCATATATTTT.

The rearrangement joins TRBV28 to TRBJ2-7; maybe TRBD1 (5 bases). Trimming took off 4 bases at V and 4 bases at J, with 8 bases between the two ends. From germline, CDR1 is MDHEN and CDR2 SYDVKM. CDR3 length: 12 residues. CDR3 sequence reads: CASSSRVYEQYF. The CDR3 coding sequence is TGTGCCAGCAGTTCCAGGGTTTACGAGCAGTACTTC.

The rearrangement links TRBV30 to TRBJ2-1, with no clear D. Germline CDR1 reads GTSNPN; CDR2 reads SVGIG (reference sequence). The CDR3 spans 13 residues. Between the trimmed V and J ends, which lost 5 bases and 7 bases, there was a span of 15 bases. The DNA for the CDR3 is TGTGCCTGGTCCCCAGGAGACGGGAATGAGCAGTTCTTC. It is translated as CAWSPGDGNEQFF.

The gene calls are TRBV7-9 and TRBJ2-7; D may be TRBD1 (5 bases). V was clipped by 0 bases and J by 2 bases, with 11 bases between them. CDR3 size: 15 residues. Germline-derived CDR1 and CDR2 are SEHNR and FQNEAQ (reference sequence). The CDR3 coding sequence is TGTGCCAGCAGCTTAGCGGCAGGGATCACCTACGAGCAGTACTTC. The encoded protein is CASSLAAGITYEQYF.

There are a few counts of this clone. This chain connects TRBV29-1 to TRBJ2-5; 8 nucleotides line up with TRBD2. Germline values: CDR1 SQVTM, CDR2 ANQGSEA. V lost 7 bases, J lost 5 bases, and 12 bases stayed unmatched. This CDR3 contains 14 residues. CDR3 in amino acids: CSASFWTSWETQYF. The CDR3 DNA is TGCAGCGCTTCATTCTGGACTAGCTGGGAGACCCAGTACTTC.